This T cell receptor beta chain was retrieved from a study of cytomegalovirus exposure and HLA in healthy donors. Study details: Out of 398 genotyped donors, 81% belonged to the Caucasian-associated ancestry cluster. Regarding the study as a whole: Reports state that TCR beta sequences accurately predicted most subjects' HLA-A and HLA-B alleles.

CDR1 and CDR2 (germline): SGHTA, FQGNSA. The CDR3 is 14 amino acids. Losses at the gene ends were 4 bases for V and 4 bases for J; bases not matched to a gene: 7. Primers: 60 Vbeta forward and 13 Jbeta reverse. The data were produced by immunoSEQ multiplex PCR, yet TCRdb's version contains in-frame clones alone and is incomplete. The data contain about 200,000 clones, over 65% of them singletons. This clone was observed a single time. Its antigen is undetermined. Material: PBMCs. The clonotype comes from a young woman in good health and CMV-seronegative. The chain couples TRBV7-2 to TRBJ2-7; 7 bases fit TRBD2. CDR3 DNA: TGTGCCAGCAGCTGGGGGGGGGAAGAATACGAGCAGTACTTC. As protein: CASSWGGEEYEQYF.